The 20 T cell receptor beta chains below come from one sample, sequenced in a study of blood T cell repertoires in COVID-19. The protocol was immunoSEQ multiplex PCR, while the TCRdb copy is restricted to in-frame clones and leaves out a portion. The sample gives just over 65,000 clones, about nine tenths of which show up once; roughly 8.1% is in the top ten. The sample comprised peripheral blood. The receptors stem from a man aged 25-45 years with acute or convalescent COVID-19.

This chain uses TRBV9 with TRBJ2-3; a possible D gene is TRBD1 (6 bases). V dropped 3 bases and J dropped 7 bases, with 18 bases sitting between them. This CDR3 is built from 15 residues. The germline CDR1 and CDR2 sequences are SGDLS and YYNGEE. The CDR3 loop is CASSERQASGNTQYF. For the CDR3, the DNA is TGTGCCAGCAGCGAACGACAGGCCAGTGGGAATACGCAGTATTTT.

The V call is TRBV19, the J call TRBJ1-4; D possibly corresponds to TRBD1 (5 bases). Germline V gene data show CDR1 as LNHDA and CDR2 as SQIVND (reference sequence). This CDR3 comprises 13 residues. V was trimmed by 7 bases and J by 6 bases, leaving 12 bases between them. This CDR3 is CASTGAYYEKLFF. DNA for the CDR3: TGTGCCAGTACTGGGGCGTATTATGAAAAACTGTTTTTT.

This chain uses TRBV3-1 (or the pseudogene TRBV3-2) with TRBJ2-7; D call uncertain. The CDR3 totals 15 residues. Germline assignment: CDR1 LGHDT and CDR2 YNNKEL (reference sequence). The germline V and J ends were trimmed by 2 bases and 6 bases, with 17 bases remaining between them. For the CDR3, the DNA is TGTGCCAGCAGCCAACTTGCGGTAATCCCGTCCGAGCAGTACTTC. Its protein product is CASSQLAVIPSEQYF.

The chain employs TRBV10-3 and TRBJ2-3; possibly TRBD1 for D (6 bases). Deletions cut 7 bases from V and 4 bases from J, with 9 bases between. The CDR3 is made up of 12 amino acids. Germline CDR1 and CDR2: ENHRY and SYGVKD. The CDR3 here is CAIKGQPDTQYF. The CDR3 bases are TGTGCCATCAAAGGACAGCCAGATACGCAGTATTTT.

Regarding this clone: The junction and the germline gene differ at one end; a read error may be behind it. The chain joins TRBV6-1 to TRBJ1-6, with D uncertain. The V gene's germline CDR1 is MNHNS and CDR2 SASEGT. The CDR3 runs 12 residues. The CDR3 region is CASSEANPPLHF. CDR3 in DNA: TGTGCCAGCAGTGAAGCTAATCCACCCCTCCACTTT.

J is TRBJ2-1 and V is TRBV9, with 12 bases fitting TRBD2. This CDR3 region has 16 residues. Per the germline V gene, CDR1 is SGDLS and CDR2 is YYNGEE. Trimming removed 0 bases from V and 4 bases from J; junction bases left unmatched: 2. In DNA form, the CDR3 reads TGTGCCAGCAGCGTAGATCTAGCGGGAGGGTACAATGAGCAGTTCTTC. It is translated as CASSVDLAGGYNEQFF.

This clone was detected only once. The V gene is TRBV2, the J gene TRBJ2-6; TRBD1 matches at 11 bases. Looked up from germline, CDR1 is SNHLY and CDR2 is FYNNEI. The CDR3 is made up of 16 amino acids. Trimming took 5 bases from V and 3 from J; bases not matched to a gene: 3. CDR3 in amino acids: CASSRDRGNGANVLTF. The CDR3 coding sequence is TGTGCCAGCAGTAGGGACAGGGGGAATGGGGCCAACGTCCTGACTTTC.

This clone appeared a single time. This chain uses TRBV7-2 with TRBJ2-6, with D unresolved. In germline, CDR1 is SGHTA, CDR2 FQGNSA. V gave up 1 base and J gave up 0 bases, with 7 bases separating them. This CDR3 contains 16 residues. The CDR3 sequence: CASSLDSNSGANVLTF. The DNA for the CDR3 is TGTGCCAGCAGCTTAGATAGTAACTCTGGGGCCAACGTCCTGACTTTC.

The chain combines TRBV9 with TRBJ2-1; D is perhaps TRBD2 (5 bases). CDR1 SGDLS and CDR2 YYNGEE come from the germline V gene. Trimming took 1 base from V and 3 from J, leaving 14 bases between them. The CDR3 runs to 16 residues. Here the CDR3 reads CASSVHRITSYNEQFF. In nucleotides, the CDR3 is TGTGCCAGCAGCGTACACCGAATAACTAGCTACAATGAGCAGTTCTTC.

This clone was counted a single time. The chain uses TRBV4-3 and TRBJ1-4, with unresolved D. This CDR3 has 15 amino acids. V lost 1 base, J lost 7 bases, and 13 bases lay in between. Germline CDR1 is LGHNA and CDR2 is YSLEER. The CDR3, as DNA: TGCGCCAGCAGCCAAGCTGAGAGGGTCTTTGAAAAACTGTTTTTT. Translated, it gives CASSQAERVFEKLFF.

J is TRBJ1-1 and V is TRBV2; no reliable D call. Germline lookup yields CDR1 SNHLY and CDR2 FYNNEI. This CDR3 is built from 11 residues. Trimming shortened V by 4 bases and J by 8 bases, and 8 bases separated the two germline ends. As DNA, the CDR3 is TGTGCCAGCAGTGCTCAACGGGAAGCTTTCTTT. It translates to CASSAQREAFF.

The chain is built from TRBV29-1 and TRBJ2-7; 13 positions match TRBD2. Germline lookup yields CDR1 SQVTM and CDR2 ANQGSEA. The V segment lost 4 bases and the J segment 6 bases; nucleotides outside the gene matches: 6. The CDR3 sequence is 14 residues long. In nucleotides, the CDR3 is TGCAGCGTTGGGGGGACTAGCGGGAACTCCGAGCAGTACTTC. Its protein product is CSVGGTSGNSEQYF.

The chain links TRBV29-1 to TRBJ1-2, with 9 bases aligning to TRBD1. Trimming cost V 7 bases and J 0 bases; bases outside gene matches: 33. Germline V gene sequence: CDR1 SQVTM, CDR2 ANQGSEA. CDR3 length equals 23 residues. The CDR3 spells CSGEPGQGGVGIRPAGTNYGYTF. In DNA, the CDR3 is TGCAGCGGCGAACCGGGACAGGGTGGGGTCGGAATAAGACCGGCAGGCACTAACTATGGCTACACCTTC.

On this clone: Sequence at one end of the junction differs from germline and may be a read error. This sequence joins TRBV7-7 and TRBJ2-5; no firm D call. This CDR3 spans 13 amino acids. In germline, CDR1 is SSHAT, CDR2 FNYEAQ (reference sequence). DNA for the CDR3: TGTGCTAGCAGCTTTTCGGGTTTGGAGACCCAGTACTTC. This encodes CASSFSGLETQYF.

In this sample, this clone turned up once. The chain combines TRBV7-6 with TRBJ2-7; TRBD1 is a possible D gene (6 bases). V lost 0 bases and J 3 bases, leaving 12 bases between the germline ends. This CDR3 has 15 residues. The germline V gene encodes CDR1 SGHVS and CDR2 FNYEAQ. CDR3 DNA: TGTGCCAGCAGCTTAGCTGGAACAGGGATCTACGAGCAGTACTTC. This sequence encodes CASSLAGTGIYEQYF.

The sample holds one count of this clone. The chain carries TRBV20-1 and TRBJ2-2; 7 nucleotides line up with TRBD2. CDR3 length: 14 amino acids. V lost 3 bases to trimming and J lost 4 bases; unmatched junction nucleotides: 5. CDR1 and CDR2 (germline): DFQATT, SNEGSKA (reference sequence). CDR3 sequence (DNA): TGCAGTGCTAGTACTAGCGAGGGCACCGGGGAGCTGTTTTTT. This encodes CSASTSEGTGELFF.

This chain links TRBV25-1 with TRBJ2-7; no reliable D call. The germline V gene has CDR1 MGHDK and CDR2 SYGVNS. Deletions cut 6 bases from V and 3 bases from J, with 6 bases between. The CDR3 length is 11 residues. The CDR3 is CASSVDYEQYF. CDR3 nucleotides: TGTGCCAGCAGCGTAGACTACGAGCAGTACTTC.

The chain employs TRBV2 and TRBJ1-1, with TRBD1 matching 7 bases. Unmatched junction bases numbered 6, after V lost 6 bases and J lost 5 bases. This CDR3 has 13 amino acids. Germline-derived CDR1 and CDR2 are SNHLY and FYNNEI. The CDR3 region is CASSRQGRTEAFF. In DNA form, the CDR3 reads TGTGCCAGCAGCCGACAGGGAAGGACTGAAGCTTTCTTT.

This clone was seen only a few times. CDR3 sequence reads: CASSLGQGPNEQYF. The DNA of the CDR3 is TGTGCCAGCAGTTTAGGCCAGGGTCCCAACGAGCAGTACTTC. The chain carries TRBV28 and TRBJ2-7; D may be TRBD1 (5 bases). Germline values: CDR1 MDHEN, CDR2 SYDVKM. V was clipped by 2 bases and J by 5 bases, with 13 bases between them. There are 14 residues in the CDR3.

The rearrangement uses TRBV30 and TRBJ1-1, with D hard to call. The V gene's germline CDR1 is GTSNPN and CDR2 SVGIG (reference sequence). CDR3 length: 13 residues. V lost 2 bases, J lost 3 bases, and 10 bases lay in between. The DNA for the CDR3 is TGTGCCTGGAGTTCCTCACTGGACACTGAAGCTTTCTTT. Protein: CAWSSSLDTEAFF. Drawing the rest from reference TRBV30 and TRBJ1-1, the complete variable domain is SQTIHQWPATLVQPVGSPLSLECTVEGTSNPNLYWYRQAAGRGLQLLFYSVGIGQISSEVPQNLSASRPQDRQFILSSKKLLLSDSGFYLCAWSSSLDTEAFFGQGTRLTVV.